This T cell receptor beta chain was sequenced during a study of identical twins. Trimming took 3 bases from V and 8 from J; bases not matched to a gene: 16. Germline CDR1 reads SGHRS; CDR2 reads YFSETQ. The CDR3 runs to 17 residues. This clonotype has just a few counts. TCRdb reprocessed the 5' RACE reads with MiXCR, giving one entry per CDR3 protein. The sample has just over 500,000 distinct CDR3 sequences, 22% seen once; the top ten hold about 0.99%. The sample also formed part of further work on T cells expressing NK-cell markers. This second study notes: What restricted sorting to alpha-beta TCR T cells in several experiments was an anti-gamma-delta TCR antibody.

This chain uses TRBV5-1 with TRBJ2-1; 8 bases map to TRBD2. The specimen was CD4+ T cells sorted from blood. The source is a woman between 18 and 29 years old in good health. The chain's CDR3 is CASSSGGAGLGVYEQFF. The DNA for the CDR3 is TGCGCCAGCAGCTCGGGAGGCGCGGGACTAGGAGTGTATGAGCAGTTCTTC.